This is a list of T cell receptor beta chains from one sample in a study of blood T cell repertoires in COVID-19. The repertoire was sequenced with immunoSEQ multiplex PCR; TCRdb's copy has only in-frame clones and lacks some. There are 200,000 to 250,000 clones in the sample; around 90% occur only once, and about a tenth lies in the top ten. The sequenced sample was PBMCs or T cells enriched from blood (not recorded which). These receptors all come from a man under 40 who had recovered from COVID-19. Each CDR3 is given with its conserved first and last residue. The D gene is left open where the match is weak. Not all rows give a size; the values are once, few, many and, for expanded clones, a class.

DNA: TGTGCCAGCAGCTCCCGACTAGCCTACGAGCAGTACTTC
CDR3: CASSSRLAYEQYF
V: TRBV27
size: .
J: TRBJ2-7
D: .

DNA: TGTGCCAGCAGTTCCCCTTTGAACACTGAAGCTTTCTTT
CDR3: CASSSPLNTEAFF
V: TRBV27
size: .
J: TRBJ1-1
D: .

DNA: TGTGCCAGTAGTAACCGGGGACAGGGTAATTCACCCCTCCACTTT
CDR3: CASSNRGQGNSPLHF
V: TRBV19
size: .
J: TRBJ1-6
D: TRBD1

DNA: TGTGCCTGGAGTGTACAGGGGACAAATGAAAAACTGTTTTTT
CDR3: CAWSVQGTNEKLFF
V: TRBV30
size: .
J: TRBJ1-4
D: TRBD1

DNA: TGTGCCAGCAGCTTTGGACGGACAGGGACTAACTATGGCTACACCTTC
CDR3: CASSFGRTGTNYGYTF
V: TRBV7-9
size: many
J: TRBJ1-2
D: TRBD1

DNA: TGTGCCAGTAGTACCGGACAGGGGCTCAACGAGCAGTACTTC
CDR3: CASSTGQGLNEQYF
V: TRBV19
size: .
J: TRBJ2-7
D: TRBD1

DNA: TGTGCCAGCAGTGATTATTGGCCCCAGCATTTT
CDR3: CASSDYWPQHF
V: TRBV6-1
size: .
J: TRBJ1-5
D: .

DNA: TGTGCCAGCAGCGCGGAGTCCTTCACTTCGAATACGCAGTATTTT
CDR3: CASSAESFTSNTQYF
V: TRBV11-2
size: once
J: TRBJ2-3
D: .

DNA: TGCAGCGTAAAGACAGGGGGGGGCACTGAAGCTTTCTTT
CDR3: CSVKTGGGTEAFF
V: TRBV29-1
size: .
J: TRBJ1-1
D: TRBD1

DNA: TGTGCCAGCAGTCGAGACAGGGGCGACATTTCCTATAATTCACCCCTCCACTTT
CDR3: CASSRDRGDISYNSPLHF
V: TRBV27
size: .
J: TRBJ1-6
D: TRBD1

DNA: TGTGCCTGGAGTCGACAGGGAAACACTGAAGCTTTCTTT
CDR3: CAWSRQGNTEAFF
V: TRBV30
size: .
J: TRBJ1-1
D: TRBD1

DNA: TGTGCCAGCAGTTTATACGGAGCCGCCCGGGACACTAATCAGCCCCAGCATTTT
CDR3: CASSLYGAARDTNQPQHF
V: TRBV27
size: few
J: TRBJ1-5
D: .

DNA: TGTGCCACAACCGCCACGGGGGGTTTAGGCTACACCTTC
CDR3: CATTATGGLGYTF
V: TRBV28
size: .
J: TRBJ1-2
D: .

DNA: TGCGCCAGCAGCTTGTGGGGGGGAGCGGCCTCTGAAAAACTGTTTTTT
CDR3: CASSLWGGAASEKLFF
V: TRBV5-1
size: .
J: TRBJ1-4
D: .

DNA: TGTGCCAGCAGTTTAACGACATCCAATCAGCCCCAGCATTTT
CDR3: CASSLTTSNQPQHF
V: TRBV28
size: .
J: TRBJ1-5
D: .

DNA: TGTGCCAGCTCACCACCGGGACTAGCGGGGGGCCGAACCGGGGAGCTGTTTTTT
CDR3: CASSPPGLAGGRTGELFF
V: TRBV18
size: .
J: TRBJ2-2
D: TRBD2

DNA: TGTGCCAGCAGCGCTAGCGGGTCCGGCACAGATACGCAGTATTTT
CDR3: CASSASGSGTDTQYF
V: TRBV9
size: .
J: TRBJ2-3
D: TRBD2

DNA: TGTGCCAGCAGTCCCTATGCGGGACAGGGTGACACTGAAGCTTTCTTT
CDR3: CASSPYAGQGDTEAFF
V: TRBV27
size: .
J: TRBJ1-1
D: TRBD1

DNA: TGCGCCAGCGGCCCCGGGGATACGCAGTATTTT
CDR3: CASGPGDTQYF
V: TRBV5-1
size: .
J: TRBJ2-3
D: .

DNA: TGTGCCAGCAGTTTAGGAGGCGTGGGAGGACCTTTCTTT
CDR3: CASSLGGVGGPFF
V: TRBV28
size: .
J: TRBJ1-1
D: .

DNA: TGTGCCAGCAGCCCCGGACAGGGGAACTATGGCTACACCTTC
CDR3: CASSPGQGNYGYTF
V: TRBV5-4
size: .
J: TRBJ1-2
D: TRBD1

DNA: TGCGCCAGCAGCTCCGGGACACAATCGTACGAGCAGTACTTC
CDR3: CASSSGTQSYEQYF
V: TRBV5-1
size: .
J: TRBJ2-7
D: .

DNA: TGTGCCACCCGAACACGCTCCAACACTGAAGCTTTCTTT
CDR3: CATRTRSNTEAFF
V: TRBV7-9
size: .
J: TRBJ1-1
D: .

DNA: TGCGCCAGCAGCTTGGATTTCTCAGGGGACGGTTCACCCCTCCACTTT
CDR3: CASSLDFSGDGSPLHF
V: TRBV5-1
size: .
J: TRBJ1-6
D: .

DNA: TGCGCCAGCAGCCTTACGAGATTCCTAGCGGCTAGCACAGATACGCAGTATTTT
CDR3: CASSLTRFLAASTDTQYF
V: TRBV5-1
size: once
J: TRBJ2-3
D: TRBD2

DNA: TGCGCCAGCAGCCAAGAGGCTAGCGGGGGGTATGAGCAGTTCTTC
CDR3: CASSQEASGGYEQFF
V: TRBV4-3
size: .
J: TRBJ2-1
D: TRBD2

DNA: TGTGCCAGTAGAGAGACAGGAGATCCAGCTAACTATGGCTACACCTTC
CDR3: CASRETGDPANYGYTF
V: TRBV19
size: .
J: TRBJ1-2
D: .

DNA: TGCGCCAGCAGTCGGTTAGGGGATCCTGGCTACACCTTC
CDR3: CASSRLGDPGYTF
V: TRBV4-1
size: .
J: TRBJ1-2
D: .

DNA: TGTGCCAGCACTCTGGGAGATCAGCCCCAGCATTTT
CDR3: CASTLGDQPQHF
V: TRBV12-3/TRBV12-4
size: once
J: TRBJ1-5
D: .

DNA: TGTGCCAGCAGCCAACTAGCGGGAGGGTACGAGCAGTACTTC
CDR3: CASSQLAGGYEQYF
V: TRBV11-2
size: .
J: TRBJ2-7
D: TRBD2

DNA: TGTGCCAGCAGTGATGTAGGGGAAGGAGCTTTCTTT
CDR3: CASSDVGEGAFF
V: TRBV6-1
size: .
J: TRBJ1-1
D: .

DNA: TGTGCCACCACAACGGAGTATAATTCACCCCTCCACTTT
CDR3: CATTTEYNSPLHF
V: TRBV2
size: .
J: TRBJ1-6
D: .

DNA: TGTGCCAGCAGTTACTCGGAGTCCTACGAGCAGTACTTC
CDR3: CASSYSESYEQYF
V: TRBV6-5
size: many
J: TRBJ2-7
D: .

DNA: TGTGCCACCAGCAGAGCGGCGGGCTGGGATACGCAGTATTTT
CDR3: CATSRAAGWDTQYF
V: TRBV15
size: .
J: TRBJ2-3
D: .

DNA: TGTGCCAGCAGCCAAGGAGGGGGACCACTTGAAGCTTTCTTT
CDR3: CASSQGGGPLEAFF
V: TRBV3-1/TRBV3-2
size: .
J: TRBJ1-1
D: .

DNA: TGTGCCAGCAGCCCCCCGGGGGGTACCCCCGGGGAGCTGTTTTTT
CDR3: CASSPPGGTPGELFF
V: TRBV7-3
size: .
J: TRBJ2-2
D: TRBD2

DNA: TGTGCCAGTAGTAATCGGCTAGCAGATACGCAGTATTTT
CDR3: CASSNRLADTQYF
V: TRBV19
size: .
J: TRBJ2-3
D: .

DNA: TGTGCCAGCAGCGTAGGCCCGGCTTTGAGCGGTGGCGAGCAGTACTTC
CDR3: CASSVGPALSGGEQYF
V: TRBV9
size: .
J: TRBJ2-7
D: .

DNA: TGTGCCAGCAGTACCGGGACAGGTGTCACAGATACGCAGTATTTT
CDR3: CASSTGTGVTDTQYF
V: TRBV7-6
size: .
J: TRBJ2-3
D: TRBD1

DNA: TGTGCCAGCAGCTTAGTCGGGCTAGCGGGAGCCGGGGATACGCAGTATTTT
CDR3: CASSLVGLAGAGDTQYF
V: TRBV7-9
size: .
J: TRBJ2-3
D: TRBD2

DNA: TGTGCCAGCAGCCAGATGGGACAGGGCCTTCACGAGCAGTACTTC
CDR3: CASSQMGQGLHEQYF
V: TRBV3-1/TRBV3-2
size: .
J: TRBJ2-7
D: TRBD1

DNA: TGCGCCAGCAGCCAAGTGCAGGGGAATGGCTACACCTTC
CDR3: CASSQVQGNGYTF
V: TRBV4-1
size: .
J: TRBJ1-2
D: .

DNA: TGTGCCAGCAGAACCCCTCGGAGCTCCTACGAGCAGTACTTC
CDR3: CASRTPRSSYEQYF
V: TRBV2
size: .
J: TRBJ2-7
D: .

DNA: TGTGCCAGCAGAACCGGGACTAGCGGTCCCTACGAGCAGTACTTC
CDR3: CASRTGTSGPYEQYF
V: TRBV5-4
size: .
J: TRBJ2-7
D: TRBD2

DNA: TGTGCCAGCAGCCTTAGCGGGAACTCCTACGAGCAGTACTTC
CDR3: CASSLSGNSYEQYF
V: TRBV3-1/TRBV3-2
size: .
J: TRBJ2-7
D: TRBD2

DNA: TGTGCCTGGGGACAGGGACAGGCACGGCGAGCTTTCTTT
CDR3: CAWGQGQARRAFF
V: TRBV30
size: .
J: TRBJ1-1
D: TRBD1

DNA: TGTGCCAGCACCCTCGAGTACCAAGAGACCCAGTACTTC
CDR3: CASTLEYQETQYF
V: TRBV7-2
size: .
J: TRBJ2-5
D: .

DNA: TGTGCCACCAGTGACAGGGGGCGGGATGGCTACACCTTC
CDR3: CATSDRGRDGYTF
V: TRBV24-1
size: .
J: TRBJ1-2
D: TRBD1

DNA: TGTGCCAGCAGCCACCAAGCCGGGACAGGGGGTTTGAACGAGCAGTACTTC
CDR3: CASSHQAGTGGLNEQYF
V: TRBV3-1/TRBV3-2
size: .
J: TRBJ2-7
D: TRBD1

DNA: TGTGCCAGCAGCACTAGCGGGAGGACCGCGCAGTATTTT
CDR3: CASSTSGRTAQYF
V: TRBV9
size: .
J: TRBJ2-3
D: TRBD2

DNA: TGTGCCATCGCCGGGGGGTTAGGGGAAAAACTGTTTTTT
CDR3: CAIAGGLGEKLFF
V: TRBV10-3
size: once
J: TRBJ1-4
D: .

DNA: TGTGCCAGCAGTCTCTATAGCGGGCCTAAAAACATTCAGTACTTC
CDR3: CASSLYSGPKNIQYF
V: TRBV27
size: .
J: TRBJ2-4
D: TRBD2

DNA: TGTGCCAGCAGGCCCCCCGGGACTAGCGGGGATTTCTACGAGCAGTACTTC
CDR3: CASRPPGTSGDFYEQYF
V: TRBV28
size: .
J: TRBJ2-7
D: TRBD2

DNA: TGCGCCAGCAGCCGCAGTGCAACTAATGAAAAACTGTTTTTT
CDR3: CASSRSATNEKLFF
V: TRBV23-1
size: .
J: TRBJ1-4
D: .

DNA: TGCGCCAGCAGCTCCAGAACAGGGGGCCAATTAGCGGGAGGCTACGAGCAGTACTTC
CDR3: CASSSRTGGQLAGGYEQYF
V: TRBV10-2
size: .
J: TRBJ2-7
D: .

DNA: TGTGCCAGCAGCTTAGACAATGCGGGAGATGAAAAACTGTTTTTT
CDR3: CASSLDNAGDEKLFF
V: TRBV11-1
size: .
J: TRBJ1-4
D: .